This T cell receptor beta chain was sequenced in a study of T cell responses to AZD1222 COVID-19 vaccine. Study-wide findings and caveats: Distributed over spike, vaccine-associated CD4 TCRs predominated at 160-218 and 743-854. The breadth and depth of Spike-specific TCRs increased once two AZD1222 doses had been given. Just a handful of AZD1222 recipients were seropositive at baseline. A reported finding is that nearly half of spike-specific TCRs target unmutated variant regions.

About this clone: The antigen is not known.

Generated by immunoSEQ multiplex PCR, the TCRdb table keeps only in-frame clones and is missing some. The data show over 100,000 clones, roughly 90% seen once. This CDR3 has 16 residues. V was shortened by 5 bases and J by 2 bases, with 17 bases between the two germline ends. Germline V lookup: CDR1 SGHAT, CDR2 FQNNGV. The material sequenced was peripheral blood, taken on day 0 of AZD1222 vaccination. The chain couples TRBV11-2 to TRBJ2-3, with D possibly matching TRBD2 (5 bases). This TCR was recovered from an adult in good health. CDR3 protein: CASSHQLDAPTDTQYF. CDR3 DNA: TGTGCCAGCAGCCATCAACTAGACGCGCCCACAGATACGCAGTATTTT.